This T cell receptor (beta chain) is from a study of shared clonotypes between healthy human individuals. On this clone itself: Its specificity is not known.

Trimming shortened V by 2 bases and J by 8 bases, and 8 bases separated the two germline ends. CDR1 MDHEN and CDR2 SYDVKM come from the germline V gene. This CDR3 comprises 12 residues. Profiling relied on immunoSEQ multiplex PCR, and the TCRdb table lists in-frame clones only, not all of them. The sample holds some 500,000 clones, 95% to 97% seen once. Study findings and constraints: Naive subsets generally exceeded memory subsets in estimated richness.

Only Caucasian adults living in Nashville, Tennessee made up the donor group. The chain links TRBV28 to TRBJ2-3, with D unresolved. The origin of this receptor is a woman younger than 45 in good health. The specimen sequenced was naive CD4+ T cells sorted from blood. The subset was: CD45RA+ positively selected. The CDR3 coding sequence is TGTGCCAGCAGTTTAAGTTCGGGTACGCAGTATTTT. Translation: CASSLSSGTQYF.